The rows below give T cell receptor beta chains drawn from one sample of a study of T cells after yellow fever vaccination. TCRdb ran MiXCR on the 5' RACE reads and lists one entry per CDR3 protein. The table has hundreds of thousands of distinct CDR3 sequences, about a sixth seen once. The source was PBMCs, collected around 5 days after the first yellow fever vaccination. These TCRs come from a man between 18 and 35 years old who received the YFV17D yellow fever vaccine. The CDR3 runs from the conserved cysteine through the conserved F or W. The order of the fields is clone size, D gene, V gene, J gene, CDR3 protein, CDR3 DNA. D genes are given only for firm matches. The listing skips clone size in some rows; elsewhere it reads once, few, many or a size class.

clone_size: few; d_call: -; v_call: TRBV29-1; j_call: TRBJ1-1; cdr3_aa: CSVKFPAFF; cdr3_nt: TGCAGCGTTAAGTTCCCGGCTTTCTTT
clone_size: -; d_call: -; v_call: TRBV28; j_call: TRBJ2-2; cdr3_aa: CASSLSPIPGDSGELFF; cdr3_nt: TGTGCCAGCAGTTTGTCCCCCATACCTGGAGACTCCGGGGAGCTGTTTTTT
clone_size: few; d_call: -; v_call: TRBV5-4; j_call: TRBJ2-5; cdr3_aa: CASSLEVGYSETQYF; cdr3_nt: TGTGCCAGCAGCCTGGAGGTCGGCTACTCAGAGACCCAGTACTTC
clone_size: many; d_call: TRBD1; v_call: TRBV5-1; j_call: TRBJ2-2; cdr3_aa: CASSDFGTGGTGELFF; cdr3_nt: TGCGCCAGCAGCGATTTTGGGACAGGGGGCACCGGGGAGCTGTTTTTT
clone_size: -; d_call: TRBD2; v_call: TRBV7-7; j_call: TRBJ2-5; cdr3_aa: CASRLAGQETQYF; cdr3_nt: TGTGCTAGCAGGCTAGCGGGGCAAGAGACCCAGTACTTC
clone_size: many; d_call: -; v_call: TRBV20-1; j_call: TRBJ2-1; cdr3_aa: CSARQGGNEQFF; cdr3_nt: TGCAGTGCTAGACAGGGAGGCAATGAGCAGTTCTTC
clone_size: few; d_call: -; v_call: TRBV7-2; j_call: TRBJ1-3; cdr3_aa: CASIASGNTIYF; cdr3_nt: TGTGCCAGCATTGCTTCTGGAAACACCATATATTTT
clone_size: -; d_call: -; v_call: TRBV29-1; j_call: TRBJ1-1; cdr3_aa: CSVGTTLAGPEAFF; cdr3_nt: TGCAGCGTGGGTACAACATTAGCGGGGCCTGAAGCTTTCTTT
clone_size: few; d_call: TRBD1; v_call: TRBV6-5; j_call: TRBJ1-2; cdr3_aa: CASRRQGHGYTF; cdr3_nt: TGTGCCAGCAGACGACAGGGACACGGCTACACCTTC
clone_size: -; d_call: -; v_call: TRBV6-1; j_call: TRBJ1-1; cdr3_aa: CASRQTGFLGMNTEAFF; cdr3_nt: TGTGCCAGCAGACAAACAGGTTTCTTAGGCATGAACACTGAAGCTTTCTTT
clone_size: -; d_call: -; v_call: TRBV30; j_call: TRBJ2-5; cdr3_aa: CAWKADRTRETQYF; cdr3_nt: TGTGCCTGGAAGGCGGACAGAACTCGGGAGACCCAGTACTTC
clone_size: few; d_call: TRBD2; v_call: TRBV10-2; j_call: TRBJ2-1; cdr3_aa: CASRLAGAAFSYNEQFF; cdr3_nt: TGCGCCAGCCGACTAGCGGGGGCGGCTTTCTCCTACAATGAGCAGTTCTTC
clone_size: many; d_call: -; v_call: TRBV5-1; j_call: TRBJ1-1; cdr3_aa: CASRPTEAKEAFF; cdr3_nt: TGCGCCAGCAGACCGACTGAAGCAAAGGAAGCTTTCTTT
clone_size: few; d_call: TRBD1; v_call: TRBV2; j_call: TRBJ2-3; cdr3_aa: CASSFRDRVSITDTQYF; cdr3_nt: TGTGCCAGCAGTTTCCGGGACAGGGTTTCCATTACAGATACGCAGTATTTT
clone_size: few; d_call: -; v_call: TRBV20-1; j_call: TRBJ2-3; cdr3_aa: CSAMDWSTDTQYF; cdr3_nt: TGCAGTGCTATGGACTGGAGCACAGATACGCAGTATTTT
clone_size: -; d_call: -; v_call: TRBV4-2; j_call: TRBJ1-5; cdr3_aa: CASSQDLGGQGQPQHF; cdr3_nt: TGTGCCAGCAGCCAAGATCTGGGAGGTCAGGGTCAGCCCCAGCATTTT
clone_size: -; d_call: TRBD1; v_call: TRBV7-6; j_call: TRBJ2-6; cdr3_aa: CASSPRQGGEVVSGANVLTF; cdr3_nt: TGTGCCAGCAGCCCTAGACAGGGTGGGGAAGTGGTTTCTGGGGCCAACGTCCTGACTTTC
clone_size: many; d_call: TRBD2; v_call: TRBV20-1; j_call: TRBJ2-3; cdr3_aa: CSAKLAGDTDTQYF; cdr3_nt: TGCAGTGCCAAACTAGCGGGGGACACAGATACGCAGTATTTT
clone_size: few; d_call: TRBD2; v_call: TRBV24-1; j_call: TRBJ2-5; cdr3_aa: CATSVPGLAGEETQYF; cdr3_nt: TGTGCCACCAGCGTACCGGGACTAGCGGGGGAAGAGACCCAGTACTTC
clone_size: few; d_call: TRBD2; v_call: TRBV4-1; j_call: TRBJ2-3; cdr3_aa: CASSPEGSGGSPTDTQYF; cdr3_nt: TGCGCCAGCAGCCCAGAGGGTAGCGGGGGGTCTCCCACAGATACGCAGTATTTT
clone_size: -; d_call: -; v_call: TRBV5-6; j_call: TRBJ1-2; cdr3_aa: CASSFVGPNYGYTF; cdr3_nt: TGTGCCAGCAGCTTCGTCGGTCCTAACTATGGCTACACCTTC
clone_size: few; d_call: -; v_call: TRBV20-1; j_call: TRBJ1-6; cdr3_aa: CSAPDRDHHFF; cdr3_nt: TGCAGTGCCCCGGACCGAGATCACCATTTTTTT
clone_size: -; d_call: -; v_call: TRBV3-1; j_call: TRBJ2-4; cdr3_aa: CASSQDFLAKNIQYF; cdr3_nt: TGTGCCAGCAGCCAAGATTTTCTAGCCAAAAACATTCAGTACTTC
clone_size: few; d_call: TRBD1; v_call: TRBV12-3/TRBV12-4; j_call: TRBJ1-2; cdr3_aa: CASSPMGQGTGYGYTF; cdr3_nt: TGTGCCAGCAGTCCGATGGGACAGGGAACGGGCTATGGCTACACCTTC
clone_size: -; d_call: TRBD1; v_call: TRBV3-1; j_call: TRBJ2-7; cdr3_aa: CATSQDEVTGVSVEQYF; cdr3_nt: TGTGCCACCAGCCAAGATGAAGTGACAGGGGTCAGCGTCGAGCAGTACTTC
clone_size: -; d_call: -; v_call: TRBV20-1; j_call: TRBJ1-1; cdr3_aa: CSARAPWNAEAFF; cdr3_nt: TGCAGTGCTAGAGCTCCCTGGAACGCTGAAGCTTTCTTT
clone_size: few; d_call: -; v_call: TRBV7-2; j_call: TRBJ2-7; cdr3_aa: CASSQSRDSAYEQYF; cdr3_nt: TGTGCCAGCAGCCAATCCCGGGACTCCGCCTACGAGCAGTACTTC
clone_size: -; d_call: -; v_call: TRBV28; j_call: TRBJ2-7; cdr3_aa: CASSFLLRGISYEQYF; cdr3_nt: TGTGCCAGCAGTTTTCTCCTCCGGGGGATCTCCTACGAGCAGTACTTC
clone_size: -; d_call: -; v_call: TRBV20-1; j_call: TRBJ2-2; cdr3_aa: CSARESAGGELFF; cdr3_nt: TGCAGTGCTAGAGAATCGGCGGGGGGGGAGCTGTTTTTT
clone_size: few; d_call: TRBD2; v_call: TRBV2; j_call: TRBJ2-5; cdr3_aa: CASSEGRLAGGAPYF; cdr3_nt: TGTGCCAGCAGTGAAGGTCGACTAGCGGGGGGGGCTCCGTACTTC
clone_size: few; d_call: TRBD1; v_call: TRBV18; j_call: TRBJ2-3; cdr3_aa: CASSRNGQGTDTQYF; cdr3_nt: TGTGCCAGCTCCCGCAATGGACAGGGGACAGATACGCAGTATTTT
clone_size: -; d_call: -; v_call: TRBV7-3; j_call: TRBJ1-2; cdr3_aa: CASSPRQPSPYGYTF; cdr3_nt: TGTGCCAGCAGCCCGCGACAGCCATCTCCCTATGGCTACACCTTC
clone_size: -; d_call: -; v_call: TRBV11-2; j_call: TRBJ1-1; cdr3_aa: CASSSMDGEAFF; cdr3_nt: TGTGCCAGCAGCTCGATGGACGGAGAAGCTTTCTTT
clone_size: -; d_call: TRBD1; v_call: TRBV2; j_call: TRBJ2-5; cdr3_aa: CASSKQGPETQYF; cdr3_nt: TGTGCCAGCAGTAAACAGGGGCCGGAGACCCAGTACTTC
clone_size: many; d_call: -; v_call: TRBV6-5; j_call: TRBJ2-5; cdr3_aa: CASSYERQTPFQYF; cdr3_nt: TGTGCCAGCAGTTACGAAAGACAGACCCCGTTCCAGTACTTC
clone_size: -; d_call: TRBD1; v_call: TRBV20-1; j_call: TRBJ2-7; cdr3_aa: CSAIGQGAQGEQYF; cdr3_nt: TGCAGTGCTATCGGACAGGGGGCGCAGGGCGAGCAGTACTTC
clone_size: few; d_call: TRBD2; v_call: TRBV20-1; j_call: TRBJ2-1; cdr3_aa: CSATMGRGATNEQFF; cdr3_nt: TGCAGTGCCACTATGGGGCGGGGGGCGACCAATGAGCAGTTCTTC
clone_size: few; d_call: -; v_call: TRBV7-2; j_call: TRBJ2-1; cdr3_aa: CASSRGGPSYNEQFF; cdr3_nt: TGTGCCAGCAGCCGAGGGGGACCCTCCTACAATGAGCAGTTCTTC
clone_size: -; d_call: -; v_call: TRBV7-2; j_call: TRBJ2-7; cdr3_aa: CASSIQMGGQNEQYF; cdr3_nt: TGTGCCAGCAGCATACAAATGGGGGGGCAAAACGAGCAGTACTTC
clone_size: few; d_call: -; v_call: TRBV28; j_call: TRBJ2-6; cdr3_aa: CASTLKEVGGANVLTF; cdr3_nt: TGTGCCAGCACCCTAAAGGAGGTGGGTGGGGCCAACGTCCTGACTTTC
clone_size: few; d_call: TRBD1; v_call: TRBV2; j_call: TRBJ2-1; cdr3_aa: CASSEDRGSEEQFF; cdr3_nt: TGTGCCAGCAGTGAAGACAGGGGATCTGAGGAGCAGTTCTTC
clone_size: few; d_call: TRBD1; v_call: TRBV5-1; j_call: TRBJ2-3; cdr3_aa: CASGDRVWDTQYF; cdr3_nt: TGCGCCAGCGGCGACAGGGTGTGGGATACGCAGTATTTT
clone_size: -; d_call: TRBD2; v_call: TRBV5-1; j_call: TRBJ2-1; cdr3_aa: CASSLISGRLNEQFF; cdr3_nt: TGCGCCAGCAGCTTGATCAGCGGGAGACTCAATGAGCAGTTCTTC
clone_size: few; d_call: TRBD1; v_call: TRBV11-2; j_call: TRBJ2-3; cdr3_aa: CASSLRGQGAIVRDTQYF; cdr3_nt: TGTGCCAGCAGCTTAAGGGGACAGGGGGCCATAGTACGGGATACGCAGTATTTT
clone_size: few; d_call: TRBD1; v_call: TRBV5-4; j_call: TRBJ2-1; cdr3_aa: CASSLAGQGAGGSYNEQFF; cdr3_nt: TGTGCCAGCAGCTTGGCGGGACAGGGGGCCGGAGGGTCCTACAATGAGCAGTTCTTC
clone_size: -; d_call: -; v_call: TRBV28; j_call: TRBJ1-4; cdr3_aa: CASSLPGRGGEKLFF; cdr3_nt: TGTGCCAGCAGTCTCCCGGGGAGGGGTGGAGAAAAACTGTTTTTT
clone_size: -; d_call: TRBD2; v_call: TRBV11-2; j_call: TRBJ2-3; cdr3_aa: CASSLGTLAGTDTQYF; cdr3_nt: TGTGCCAGCAGCTTAGGGACTTTAGCGGGGACAGATACGCAGTATTTT
clone_size: -; d_call: -; v_call: TRBV11-2; j_call: TRBJ1-6; cdr3_aa: CASSLREAFSYNSPLHF; cdr3_nt: TGTGCCAGCAGCCTACGGGAGGCCTTCTCCTATAATTCACCCCTCCACTTT
clone_size: -; d_call: TRBD1; v_call: TRBV5-4; j_call: TRBJ1-1; cdr3_aa: CASSLPMQGAEAFF; cdr3_nt: TGTGCCAGCAGTCTACCCATGCAGGGGGCTGAAGCTTTCTTT
clone_size: -; d_call: -; v_call: TRBV12-3/TRBV12-4; j_call: TRBJ2-7; cdr3_aa: CASGYPEQYF; cdr3_nt: TGTGCCAGCGGTTACCCTGAGCAGTACTTC
clone_size: many; d_call: TRBD1; v_call: TRBV29-1; j_call: TRBJ2-7; cdr3_aa: CSVDRREQYF; cdr3_nt: TGCAGCGTGGACAGGCGCGAGCAGTACTTC
clone_size: -; d_call: -; v_call: TRBV5-6; j_call: TRBJ2-3; cdr3_aa: CASSSLGLGVTDTQYF; cdr3_nt: TGTGCCAGCAGCTCACTGGGACTCGGGGTCACAGATACGCAGTATTTT
clone_size: few; d_call: -; v_call: TRBV27; j_call: TRBJ2-3; cdr3_aa: CASSLSLELSTDTQYF; cdr3_nt: TGTGCCAGCAGTTTATCGCTAGAGTTAAGCACAGATACGCAGTATTTT
clone_size: few; d_call: TRBD1; v_call: TRBV6-1; j_call: TRBJ1-4; cdr3_aa: CASRGQKTLNEKLFF; cdr3_nt: TGTGCCAGCAGGGGACAGAAGACTCTTAATGAAAAACTGTTTTTT
clone_size: -; d_call: -; v_call: TRBV6-5; j_call: TRBJ2-1; cdr3_aa: CASSYATGSRGINEQFF; cdr3_nt: TGTGCCAGCAGTTACGCAACGGGAAGCCGGGGCATCAATGAGCAGTTCTTC
clone_size: -; d_call: TRBD1; v_call: TRBV12-3/TRBV12-4; j_call: TRBJ2-3; cdr3_aa: CASSIGQGAVADTQYF; cdr3_nt: TGTGCCAGCAGTATAGGACAGGGGGCTGTAGCAGATACGCAGTATTTT
clone_size: -; d_call: -; v_call: TRBV7-2; j_call: TRBJ1-1; cdr3_aa: CASSVPKGSAFF; cdr3_nt: TGTGCCAGCAGCGTACCGAAGGGCTCGGCTTTCTTT
clone_size: few; d_call: -; v_call: TRBV4-3; j_call: TRBJ2-2; cdr3_aa: CASGRGTNTGELFF; cdr3_nt: TGCGCCAGCGGGAGGGGGACCAACACCGGGGAGCTGTTTTTT
clone_size: -; d_call: -; v_call: TRBV12-3/TRBV12-4; j_call: TRBJ2-1; cdr3_aa: CASSFGRSSNEQFF; cdr3_nt: TGTGCCAGCAGTTTTGGGCGCTCGTCCAATGAGCAGTTCTTC